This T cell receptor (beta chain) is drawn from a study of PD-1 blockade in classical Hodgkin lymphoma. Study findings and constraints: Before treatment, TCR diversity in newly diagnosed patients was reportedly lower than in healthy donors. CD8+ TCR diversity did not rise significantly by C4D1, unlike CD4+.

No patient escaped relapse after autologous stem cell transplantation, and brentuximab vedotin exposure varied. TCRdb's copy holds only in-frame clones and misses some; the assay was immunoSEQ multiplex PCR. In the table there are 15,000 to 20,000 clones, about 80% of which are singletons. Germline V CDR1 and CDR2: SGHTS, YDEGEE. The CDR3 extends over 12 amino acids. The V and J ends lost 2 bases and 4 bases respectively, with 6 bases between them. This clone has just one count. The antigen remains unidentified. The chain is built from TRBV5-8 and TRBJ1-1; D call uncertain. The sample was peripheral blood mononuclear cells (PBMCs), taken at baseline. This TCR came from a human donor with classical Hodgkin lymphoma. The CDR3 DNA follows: TGTGCCAGCAGCTTCGTCCCCACTGAAGCTTTCTTT. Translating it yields CASSFVPTEAFF.